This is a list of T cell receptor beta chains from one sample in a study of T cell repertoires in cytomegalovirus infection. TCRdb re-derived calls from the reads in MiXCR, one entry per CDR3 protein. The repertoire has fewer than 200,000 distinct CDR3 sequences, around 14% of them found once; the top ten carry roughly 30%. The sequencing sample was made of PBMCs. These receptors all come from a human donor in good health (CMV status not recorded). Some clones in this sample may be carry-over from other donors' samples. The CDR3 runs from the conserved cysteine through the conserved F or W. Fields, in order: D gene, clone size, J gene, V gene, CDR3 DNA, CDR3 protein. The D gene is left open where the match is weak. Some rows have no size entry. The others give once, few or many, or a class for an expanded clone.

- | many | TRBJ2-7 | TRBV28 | TGTGCCAGCAGTCCGAAGTGGGACAAGAACTACGAGCAGTACTTC | CASSPKWDKNYEQYF
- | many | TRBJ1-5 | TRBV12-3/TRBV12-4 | TGTGCCAGCAGTTCGGGCTATAGCAATCAGCCCCAGCATTTT | CASSSGYSNQPQHF
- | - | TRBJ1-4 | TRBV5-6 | TGTGCCAGCAGCCCCGGCGCCCGGGAAAAACTGTTTTTT | CASSPGAREKLFF
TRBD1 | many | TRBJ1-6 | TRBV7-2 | TGTGCCAGCAGCCCTCCGGGACAGGCCCTCCACTTT | CASSPPGQALHF
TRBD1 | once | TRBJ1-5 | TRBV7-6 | TGTGCCAGCAGCCCCGGACAGGGTGAGGCCTTTCAGCCCCAGCATTTT | CASSPGQGEAFQPQHF
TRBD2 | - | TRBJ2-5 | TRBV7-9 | TGTGCCAGCAGCTCTTCTAGCGGGGGGGCCGGAGAGACCCAGTACTTC | CASSSSSGGAGETQYF
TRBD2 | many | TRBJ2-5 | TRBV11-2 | TGTGCCAGCAGCTTAGATGTCGGGACTAAAAAGCCGAAAAGAACGACCCAGTACTTC | CASSLDVGTKKPKRTTQYF
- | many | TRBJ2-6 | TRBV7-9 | TGTGCCAGCAGCTCCTCCGACTCTGGGGCCAACGTCCTGACTTTC | CASSSSDSGANVLTF
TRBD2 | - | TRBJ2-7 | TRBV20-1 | TGCAGTGCTAGGGGCCGGACTAGCGGTATAGAGCAGTACTTC | CSARGRTSGIEQYF
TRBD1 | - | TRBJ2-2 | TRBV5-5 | TGTGCCAGCAGTCCCGGACAGGGGCCCGGGGAGCTGTTTTTT | CASSPGQGPGELFF
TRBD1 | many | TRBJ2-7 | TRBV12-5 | TGTGCTAGTGGTCCGGGACAGTCCTACGAGCAGTACTTC | CASGPGQSYEQYF
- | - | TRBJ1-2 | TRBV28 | TGTGCCAGCAGCCCGCCGGGGACCTATGGCTACACCTTC | CASSPPGTYGYTF
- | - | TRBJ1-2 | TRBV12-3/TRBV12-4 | TGTGCCAGCAGTTCTGGAGGCTACACCTTC | CASSSGGYTF
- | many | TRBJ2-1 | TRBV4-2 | TGTGCCAGCAGCCAAACCAATGAGCAGTTCTTC | CASSQTNEQFF
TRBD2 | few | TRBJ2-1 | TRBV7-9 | TGTGCCAGCAGCTTAGGTTCGGGAGGCGTTTACAATGAGCAGTTCTTC | CASSLGSGGVYNEQFF
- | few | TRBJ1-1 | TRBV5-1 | TGCGCCAGCAGCTTGGCTTTCGCGAACACTGAAGCTTTCTTT | CASSLAFANTEAFF
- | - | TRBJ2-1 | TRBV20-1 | TGCAGTGCTAGTAACGCGGGACGGAATGAGCAGTTCTTC | CSASNAGRNEQFF
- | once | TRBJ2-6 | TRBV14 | TGTGCCAGCAGCCAAGTTCCGGGACCCTCTGGGGCCAACGTCCTGACTTTC | CASSQVPGPSGANVLTF
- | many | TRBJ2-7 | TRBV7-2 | TGTGCCAGCAGCCTTTATTGGGGCGAGCAGTACTTC | CASSLYWGEQYF
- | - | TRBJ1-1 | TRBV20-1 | TGCAGTGCTAGGGCCCTAAGAGGAGTGAACACTGAAGCTTTCTTT | CSARALRGVNTEAFF
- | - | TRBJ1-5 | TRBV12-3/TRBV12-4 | TGTGCCAGCAGCCTGGCTGCAACCGCGGGCAATCAGCCCCAGCATTTT | CASSLAATAGNQPQHF
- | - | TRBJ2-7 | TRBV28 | TGTGCCAGCAGTTTTTACAGGACGTCGGGAGAGCAGTACTTC | CASSFYRTSGEQYF
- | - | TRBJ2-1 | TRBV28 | TGTGCCAGCAGTCCAAGGACAGCTTACAATGAGCAGTTCTTC | CASSPRTAYNEQFF
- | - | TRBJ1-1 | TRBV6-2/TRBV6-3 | TGTGCCAGCAGTTACTCAGGGGCAACTAACACTGAAGCTTTCTTT | CASSYSGATNTEAFF
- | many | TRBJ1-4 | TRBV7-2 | TGTGCCAGCAGCTTAGACAGAGCAACTAATGAAAAACTGTTTTTT | CASSLDRATNEKLFF
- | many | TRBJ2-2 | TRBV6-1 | TGTGCCAGCGCGGGCACCGGGGAGCTGTTTTTT | CASAGTGELFF
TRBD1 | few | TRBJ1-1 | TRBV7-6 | TGTGCCAGCAGCCAACCCCCCGGGACAGCGAACACTGAAGCTTTCTTT | CASSQPPGTANTEAFF
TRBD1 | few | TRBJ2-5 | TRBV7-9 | TGTGCCAGCAGCTTACCCTTAGCGACAGGGGGCAGAAAGACCCAGTACTTC | CASSLPLATGGRKTQYF
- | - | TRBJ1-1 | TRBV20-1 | TGCAGTGCTAGAGAGGGAGGGGTGGGGAACACTGAAGCTTTCTTT | CSAREGGVGNTEAFF
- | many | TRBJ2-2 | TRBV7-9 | TGTGCCAGCAGCTTAAGGAAGGCCCAGGGAACCGGGGAGCTGTTTTTT | CASSLRKAQGTGELFF
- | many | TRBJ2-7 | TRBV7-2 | TGTGCCAGCAGCCCCCACCCAAACGAGCAGTACTTC | CASSPHPNEQYF
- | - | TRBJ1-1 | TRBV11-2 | TGTGCCAGCAGCTTATCACGTGCGGAGAACACTGAAGCTTTCTTT | CASSLSRAENTEAFF
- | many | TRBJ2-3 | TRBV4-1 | TGCGCCAGCAGCCAAGATGGAGCAGGGATAGCGGCAGATACGCAGTATTTT | CASSQDGAGIAADTQYF
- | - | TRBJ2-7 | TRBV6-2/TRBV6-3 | TGTGCCAGCACGGACAGCCGTCGGTCTGCGGACTACGAGCAGTACTTC | CASTDSRRSADYEQYF
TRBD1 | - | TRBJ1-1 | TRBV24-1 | TGTGCCACCAGCTCGGGACAGGGGGCGTACACTGAAGCTTTCTTT | CATSSGQGAYTEAFF
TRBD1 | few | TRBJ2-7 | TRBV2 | TGTGCCAGCAGTGATATCCTAGGGACAGGAAACTTC | CASSDILGTGNF
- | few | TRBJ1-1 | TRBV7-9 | TGTGCCAGCAGCTTAGGCCCGAGGAGCACTGAAGCTTTCTTT | CASSLGPRSTEAFF
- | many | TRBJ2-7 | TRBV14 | TGTGCCAGCAGCCAAAATTTGGGGACGGCGGGCTGGGAGCAGTACTTC | CASSQNLGTAGWEQYF
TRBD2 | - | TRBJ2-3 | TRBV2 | TGTGCCAGCAGTGAAGCGGCCGGGACTAGATCGGATACGCAGTATTTT | CASSEAAGTRSDTQYF
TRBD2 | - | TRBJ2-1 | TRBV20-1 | TGCAGTGCTAAGACTAGCCCTCAGTTCTTC | CSAKTSPQFF
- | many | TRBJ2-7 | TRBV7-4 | TGTGCCAGCAGCTTACTATCCTGCGAGCAGTACTTC | CASSLLSCEQYF
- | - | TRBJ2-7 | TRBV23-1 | TGCGCCAGCAGCCGAACCAGGTCAATCTCCTACGAGCAGTACTTC | CASSRTRSISYEQYF
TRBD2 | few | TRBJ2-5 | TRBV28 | TGTGCCAGCACCCGAAGTGGACTAGCGGAAGAGACCCAGTACTTC | CASTRSGLAEETQYF